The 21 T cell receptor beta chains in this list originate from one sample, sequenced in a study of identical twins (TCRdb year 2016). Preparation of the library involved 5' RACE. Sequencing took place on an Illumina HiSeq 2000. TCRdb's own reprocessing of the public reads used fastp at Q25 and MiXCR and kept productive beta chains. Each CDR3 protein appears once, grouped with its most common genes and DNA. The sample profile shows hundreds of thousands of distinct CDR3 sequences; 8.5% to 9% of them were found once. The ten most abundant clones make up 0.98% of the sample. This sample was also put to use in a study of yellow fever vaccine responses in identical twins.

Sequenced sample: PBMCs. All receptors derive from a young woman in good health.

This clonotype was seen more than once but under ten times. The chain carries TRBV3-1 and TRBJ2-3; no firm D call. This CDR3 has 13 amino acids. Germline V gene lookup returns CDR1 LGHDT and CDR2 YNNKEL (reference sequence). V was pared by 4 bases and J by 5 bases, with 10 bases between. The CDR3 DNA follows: TGTGCCAGCAGCCTACCCCCGGGAGATACGCAGTATTTT. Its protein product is CASSLPPGDTQYF.

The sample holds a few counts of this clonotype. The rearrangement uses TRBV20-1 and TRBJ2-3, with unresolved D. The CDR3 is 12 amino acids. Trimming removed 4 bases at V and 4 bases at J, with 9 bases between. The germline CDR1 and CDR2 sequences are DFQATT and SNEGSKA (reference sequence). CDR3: CSAKITSDTQYF. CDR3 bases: TGCAGTGCTAAGATAACTTCAGATACGCAGTATTTT.

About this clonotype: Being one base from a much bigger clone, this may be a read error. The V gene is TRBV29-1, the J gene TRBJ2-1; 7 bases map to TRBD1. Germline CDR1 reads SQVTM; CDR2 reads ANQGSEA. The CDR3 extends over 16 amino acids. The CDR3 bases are TGCAGCGTTGAAGATACGGACAGGTCCGAGGTGGATGAGCGGTTCTTC. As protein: CSVEDTDRSEVDERFF.

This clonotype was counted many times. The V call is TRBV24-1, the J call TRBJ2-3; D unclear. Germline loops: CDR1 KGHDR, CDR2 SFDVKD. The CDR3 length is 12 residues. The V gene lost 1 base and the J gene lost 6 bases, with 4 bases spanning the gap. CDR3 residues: CATSDFGDTQYF. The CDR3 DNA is TGTGCCACCAGTGATTTTGGGGATACGCAGTATTTT.

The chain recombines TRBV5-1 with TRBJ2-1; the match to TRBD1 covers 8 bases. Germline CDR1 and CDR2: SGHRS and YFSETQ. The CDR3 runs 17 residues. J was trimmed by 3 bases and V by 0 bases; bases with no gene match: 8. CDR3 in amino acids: CASSLEGGTGNYNEQFF. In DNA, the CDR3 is TGCGCCAGCAGCTTGGAAGGAGGGACAGGAAACTACAATGAGCAGTTCTTC.

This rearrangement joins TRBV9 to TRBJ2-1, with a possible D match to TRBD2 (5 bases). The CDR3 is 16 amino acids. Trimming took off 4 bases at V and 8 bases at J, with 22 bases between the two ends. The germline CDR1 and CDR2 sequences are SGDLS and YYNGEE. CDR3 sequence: CASSRAVDTREYEQFF. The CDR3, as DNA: TGTGCCAGCAGCCGAGCCGTAGACACTAGGGAATATGAGCAGTTCTTC.

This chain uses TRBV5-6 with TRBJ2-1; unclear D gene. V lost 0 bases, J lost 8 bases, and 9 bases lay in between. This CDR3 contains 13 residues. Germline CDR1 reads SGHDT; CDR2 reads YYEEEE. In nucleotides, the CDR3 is TGTGCCAGCAGCTTGGCCTTAGGGCATGAGCAGTTCTTC. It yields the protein CASSLALGHEQFF.

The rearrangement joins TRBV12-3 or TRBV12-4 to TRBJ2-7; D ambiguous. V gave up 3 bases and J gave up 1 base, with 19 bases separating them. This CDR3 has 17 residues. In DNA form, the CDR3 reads TGTGCCAGCAGTTTTTATCGTTCGTCGGCGTCTTCCTACGAGCAGTACTTC. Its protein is CASSFYRSSASSYEQYF.

The chain's CDR3 is CAPNLEQFF. CDR3 in DNA: TGTGCCCCCAACCTGGAGCAGTTCTTC. This chain links TRBV10-3 with TRBJ2-1, with D unresolved. Looked up from germline, CDR1 is ENHRY and CDR2 is SYGVKD. The CDR3 sequence is 9 residues long. Trimming cost V 11 bases and J 10 bases, with 9 bases left between them.

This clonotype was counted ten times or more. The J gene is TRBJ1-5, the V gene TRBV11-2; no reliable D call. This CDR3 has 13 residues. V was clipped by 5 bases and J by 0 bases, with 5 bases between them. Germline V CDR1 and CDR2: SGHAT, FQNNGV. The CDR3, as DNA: TGTGCCAGCAGCGCATATAGCAATCAGCCCCAGCATTTT. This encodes CASSAYSNQPQHF.

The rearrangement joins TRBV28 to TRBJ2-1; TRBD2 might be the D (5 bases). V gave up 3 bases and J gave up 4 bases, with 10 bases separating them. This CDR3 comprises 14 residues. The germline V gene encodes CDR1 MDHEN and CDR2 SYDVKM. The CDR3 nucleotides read TGTGCCAGCAGTTTCCGGCGGGCATACAATGAGCAGTTCTTC. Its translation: CASSFRRAYNEQFF.

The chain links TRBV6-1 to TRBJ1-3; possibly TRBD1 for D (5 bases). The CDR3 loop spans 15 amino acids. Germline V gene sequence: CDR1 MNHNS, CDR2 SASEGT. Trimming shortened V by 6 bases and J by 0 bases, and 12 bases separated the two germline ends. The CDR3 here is CASRPDSISGNTIYF. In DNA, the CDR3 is TGTGCCAGCAGACCCGACAGTATCTCTGGAAACACCATATATTTT.

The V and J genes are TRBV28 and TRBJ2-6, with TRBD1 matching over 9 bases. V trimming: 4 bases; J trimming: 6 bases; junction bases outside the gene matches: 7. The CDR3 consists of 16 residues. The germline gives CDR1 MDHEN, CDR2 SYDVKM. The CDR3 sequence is CASSSPGTGLANVLTF. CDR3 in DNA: TGTGCCAGCAGTTCTCCCGGGACAGGGTTGGCCAACGTCCTGACTTTC. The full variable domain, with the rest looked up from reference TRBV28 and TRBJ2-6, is DVKVTQSSRYLVKRTGEKVFLECVQDMDHENMFWYRQDPGLGLRLIYFSYDVKMKEKGDIPEGYSVSREKKERFSLILESASTNQTSMYLCASSSPGTGLANVLTFGAGSRLTVL.

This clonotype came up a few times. This CDR3 reads CASSPPNRGYYYGYTF. The CDR3, as DNA: TGTGCCAGCAGTCCACCAAACAGGGGGTATTACTATGGCTACACCTTC. This chain links TRBV28 with TRBJ1-2; the match to TRBD1 covers 8 bases. Germline-derived CDR1 and CDR2 are MDHEN and SYDVKM. V shed 5 bases, J shed 3 bases, and the junction held 11 bases outside the gene matches. CDR3 length: 16 amino acids.

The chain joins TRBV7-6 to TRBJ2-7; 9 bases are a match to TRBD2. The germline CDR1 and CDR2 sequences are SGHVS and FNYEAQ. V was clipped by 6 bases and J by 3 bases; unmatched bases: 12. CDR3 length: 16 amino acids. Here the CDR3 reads CASSTLAGLTNYEQYF. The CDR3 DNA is TGTGCCAGCAGTACCCTAGCGGGGCTAACGAACTACGAGCAGTACTTC.

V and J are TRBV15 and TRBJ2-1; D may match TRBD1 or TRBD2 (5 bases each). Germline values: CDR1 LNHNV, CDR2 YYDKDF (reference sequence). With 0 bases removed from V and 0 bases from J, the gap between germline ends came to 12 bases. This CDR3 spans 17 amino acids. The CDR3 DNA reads TGTGCCACCAGCAGAGATCATGGGACCAGCTCCTACAATGAGCAGTTCTTC. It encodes CATSRDHGTSSYNEQFF.

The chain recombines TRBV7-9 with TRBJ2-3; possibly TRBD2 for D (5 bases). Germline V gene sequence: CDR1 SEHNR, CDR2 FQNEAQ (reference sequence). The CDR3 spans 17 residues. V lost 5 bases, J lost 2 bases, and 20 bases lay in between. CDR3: CASSTNSGEMYTDTQYF. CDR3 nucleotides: TGTGCCAGCAGCACCAACTCCGGGGAGATGTACACAGATACGCAGTATTTT. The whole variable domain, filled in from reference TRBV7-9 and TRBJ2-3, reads DTGVSQNPRHKITKRGQNVTFRCDPISEHNRLYWYRQTLGQGPEFLTYFQNEAQLEKSRLLSDRFSAERPKGSFSTLEIQRTEQGDSAMYLCASSTNSGEMYTDTQYFGPGTRLTVL.

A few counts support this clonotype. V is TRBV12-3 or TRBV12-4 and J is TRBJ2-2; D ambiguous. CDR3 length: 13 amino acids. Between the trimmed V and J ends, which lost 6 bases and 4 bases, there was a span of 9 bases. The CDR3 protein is CASSPWATGELFF. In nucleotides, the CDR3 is TGTGCCAGCAGCCCATGGGCCACCGGGGAGCTGTTTTTT.

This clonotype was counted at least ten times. CDR3 protein: CSARTGTEGTEAFF. The CDR3 nucleotides read TGCAGTGCTAGAACCGGGACCGAGGGCACTGAAGCTTTCTTT. The chain links TRBV20-1 to TRBJ1-1, with D maybe TRBD1 (5 bases). Germline CDR1 reads DFQATT; CDR2 reads SNEGSKA (reference sequence). Trimming took off 2 bases at V and 4 bases at J, with 14 bases between the two ends. CDR3 length: 14 residues.

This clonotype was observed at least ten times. The CDR3: CASSPDLNYGYTF. DNA of the CDR3: TGTGCCAGCAGCCCTGACCTTAACTATGGCTACACCTTC. The V and J genes are TRBV12-3 or TRBV12-4 and TRBJ1-2; D is undetermined. This CDR3 has 13 amino acids. Trimming removed 6 bases from V and 1 base from J, with 9 bases in between.

The CDR3 DNA reads TGTGCCAGCAGTGAAACGGGACTAGCATACGAGCAGTACTTC. This encodes CASSETGLAYEQYF. The chain links TRBV2 to TRBJ2-7; 9 bases are shared with TRBD2. Unmatched junction bases numbered 3, after V lost 2 bases and J lost 4 bases. This CDR3 is built from 14 residues. Germline V lookup: CDR1 SNHLY, CDR2 FYNNEI.